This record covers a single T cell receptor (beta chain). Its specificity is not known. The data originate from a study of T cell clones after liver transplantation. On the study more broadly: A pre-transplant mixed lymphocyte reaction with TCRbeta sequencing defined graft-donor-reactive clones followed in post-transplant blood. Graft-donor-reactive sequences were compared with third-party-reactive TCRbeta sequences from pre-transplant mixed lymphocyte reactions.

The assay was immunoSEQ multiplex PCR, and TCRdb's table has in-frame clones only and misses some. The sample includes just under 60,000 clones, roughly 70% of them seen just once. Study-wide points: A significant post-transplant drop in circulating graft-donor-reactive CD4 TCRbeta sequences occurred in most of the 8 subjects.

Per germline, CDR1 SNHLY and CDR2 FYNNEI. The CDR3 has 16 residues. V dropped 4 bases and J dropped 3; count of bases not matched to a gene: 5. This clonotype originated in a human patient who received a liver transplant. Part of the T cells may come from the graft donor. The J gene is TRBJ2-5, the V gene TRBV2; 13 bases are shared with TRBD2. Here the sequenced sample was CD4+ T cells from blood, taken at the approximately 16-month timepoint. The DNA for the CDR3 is TGTGCCAGCAGTGGTACTAGCGGGAGGGCCGAAGAGACCCAGTACTTC. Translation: CASSGTSGRAEETQYF. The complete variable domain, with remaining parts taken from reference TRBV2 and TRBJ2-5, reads EPEVTQTPSHQVTQMGQEVILRCVPISNHLYFYWYRQILGQKVEFLVSFYNNEISEKSEIFDDQFSVERPDGSNFTLKIRSTKLEDSAMYFCASSGTSGRAEETQYFGPGTRLLVL.